A single sample is the source of the 10 T cell receptor beta chains below, sequenced in a study of vaccination and CD4 T cells after COVID-19. No antigens are known for them. Treatment in this sample: approximately 9-day PBMC culture with coronavirus spike peptide pools or control peptides (ViraFEST assay). Scientists ran DNA taken from cultured CD4+ T cells through the Oncomine TCR Beta short-read assay for sequencing. TCRdb re-called the PCR reads through MiXCR, storing one row per CDR3 protein. The repertoire has approximately 13,000 distinct CDR3 sequences, 75% to 85% of them found once; the top ten carry over 25%. Sequences were obtained from CD4+ T cells from blood, cultured in vitro. All receptors come from a human donor who had recovered from COVID-19.

The gene calls are TRBV7-2 and TRBJ1-5, with D perhaps TRBD1 (5 bases). The CDR3 is 15 residues long. V lost 6 bases and J lost 1, with 13 bases in between. The germline V gene encodes CDR1 SGHTA and CDR2 FQGNSA. Here the CDR3 reads CASSRRWGSNQPQHF. The CDR3 nucleotides read TGTGCCAGCAGTCGCCGGTGGGGGAGCAATCAGCCCCAGCATTTT.

The rearrangement joins TRBV12-3 or TRBV12-4 to TRBJ1-5, with D possibly matching TRBD1 (6 bases). CDR3 length equals 14 residues. V shed 3 bases and J shed 3 bases, with 9 bases lying between them. The DNA for the CDR3 is TGTGCCAGCAGTTTGCGGACAGACAATCAGCCCCAGCATTTT. Amino acids: CASSLRTDNQPQHF.

This clonotype has a single count. The rearrangement uses TRBV6-1 and TRBJ2-1; 9 positions agree with TRBD2. The DNA end is a closer match to TRBJ2-7, so the J assignment may be wrong. Germline loops: CDR1 MNHNS, CDR2 SASEGT. The CDR3 sequence is 16 residues long. The CDR3 sequence: CASQRRGGLGSHEQYF. CDR3 nucleotides: TGTGCCAGCCAACGGCGGGGGGGACTAGGGTCCCACGAGCAGTACTTC.

The count of this clonotype is one. The chain uses TRBV6-1 and TRBJ2-5; 8 bases line up with TRBD1. The CDR3 loop spans 15 amino acids. Germline trimming cut 4 bases from V and 6 bases from J; bases unmatched to any gene: 10. The V gene's germline CDR1 is MNHNS and CDR2 SASEGT. The CDR3, as DNA: TGTGCCAGCAGTGGCCAGACAGGGGTCAGAAAGACCCAGTACTTC. Protein: CASSGQTGVRKTQYF.

The J gene is TRBJ2-5, the V gene TRBV28; weak D call: TRBD2 (5 bases). The germline V and J ends were trimmed by 7 bases and 4 bases, with 13 bases remaining between them. The CDR3 runs to 13 residues. From germline, CDR1 is MDHEN and CDR2 SYDVKM. As DNA, the CDR3 is TGTGCCAGCACGACTTTGGGGAGAGAGACCCAGTACTTC. Residues: CASTTLGRETQYF.

In its sample, this clonotype is medium-sized (0.01 to 0.1%). The chain employs TRBV6-1 and TRBJ2-7; 7 bases align to TRBD1. The CDR3 spans 12 residues. V gave up 6 bases and J gave up 4 bases; unmatched junction bases: 3. Germline V gene data show CDR1 as MNHNS and CDR2 as SASEGT. The CDR3 here is CASSPQGYEQYF. As DNA, the CDR3 is TGTGCCAGCAGCCCACAGGGGTACGAGCAGTACTTC.

The chain joins TRBV19 to TRBJ1-5; D unclear. The germline V gene encodes CDR1 LNHDA and CDR2 SQIVND (reference sequence). V shed 6 bases and J shed 8 bases, with 11 bases lying between them. CDR3 size: 12 residues. This chain's CDR3 is CASRQPREPQHF. The CDR3 region has the DNA TGTGCCAGTAGACAGCCCCGGGAGCCCCAGCATTTT.

The J gene is TRBJ1-5, the V gene TRBV28, with D maybe TRBD1 (5 bases). Germline V CDR1 and CDR2: MDHEN, SYDVKM. The CDR3 contains 17 residues. Trimming removed 3 bases from V and 4 bases from J, with 19 bases in between. CDR3 sequence (DNA): TGTGCCAGCAGTTTTGAGGGGAGCAGAGTTAGGAATCAGCCCCAGCATTTT. Translation gives CASSFEGSRVRNQPQHF.

This clonotype was recorded once. This chain links TRBV15 with TRBJ1-1; TRBD1 aligns across 7 bases. The CDR3 loop spans 15 amino acids. Germline V gene sequence: CDR1 LNHNV, CDR2 YYDKDF (reference sequence). After removal of 3 bases from V and 1 base from J, the junction contained 5 bases not matched to a gene. CDR3 loop: CATSRGDSRNTEAFF. In DNA, the CDR3 is TGTGCCACCAGCAGGGGGGACAGCAGGAACACTGAAGCTTTCTTT.

The rearrangement uses TRBV19 and TRBJ2-5; weak D call: TRBD1 (6 bases). The CDR3 consists of 15 residues. Germline CDR1 LNHDA, CDR2 SQIVND (reference sequence). With 6 bases removed from V and 2 bases from J, the gap between germline ends came to 16 bases. DNA of the CDR3: TGTGCCAGTAGCATGGGGGCTTCTTTGCAAGAGACCCAGTACTTC. This codes for CASSMGASLQETQYF. The whole variable domain, filled in from reference TRBV19 and TRBJ2-5, reads DGGITQSPKYLFRKEGQNVTLSCEQNLNHDAMYWYRQDPGQGLRLIYYSQIVNDFQKGDIAEGYSVSREKKESFPLTVTSAQKNPTAFYLCASSMGASLQETQYFGPGTRLLVL.